This is a list of T cell receptor beta chains from one sample in a study of blood T cell repertoires in COVID-19. Using immunoSEQ multiplex PCR, the repertoire was profiled, and TCRdb retains in-frame clones only, with some absent. The data show about 110,000 clones, just over 75% seen once. Sequenced sample: peripheral blood. Source of these receptors: a woman aged 80 or over with acute or convalescent COVID-19. CDR3s include the opening cysteine and the closing phenylalanine or tryptophan. D genes are given only for firm matches.

D: TRBD1; V: TRBV30; CDR3: CAWSRTGRATNEKLFF
D: -; V: TRBV18; CDR3: CASSPPSGTRKNTGELFF
D: -; V: TRBV6-5; CDR3: CASSSGQLKAFF
D: TRBD2; V: TRBV10-3; CDR3: CAIRAGLTSNTGELFF
D: -; V: TRBV30; CDR3: CAWSASSYEQYF
D: -; V: TRBV2; CDR3: CASSWTFSTDTQYF
D: TRBD1; V: TRBV27; CDR3: CASRPRGQYNSPLHF
D: TRBD1; V: TRBV7-2; CDR3: CASSLGGGALQDTQYF
D: -; V: TRBV11-2; CDR3: CASSISLLGENGYTF
D: -; V: TRBV5-1; CDR3: CASSGVRGPNTGELFF
D: TRBD2; V: TRBV5-4; CDR3: CASSSSSGSGLDEQFF
D: -; V: TRBV4-1; CDR3: CASSQDVSQAYGYTF
D: -; V: TRBV7-9; CDR3: CASSPRGSLENEQFF
D: -; V: TRBV27; CDR3: CASSFSLVGIGREQFF
D: -; V: TRBV6-2/TRBV6-3; CDR3: CASSSGSPLHF
D: -; V: TRBV21-1; CDR3: CASIPFGQGTDGYTF
D: TRBD2; V: TRBV5-1; CDR3: CASSLGPGLAYEQYF
D: -; V: TRBV30; CDR3: CAWSSTGGQPQHF
D: -; V: TRBV12-3/TRBV12-4; CDR3: CASRTQGGGYTF
D: -; V: TRBV19; CDR3: CASSIGTRGNQPQHF
D: -; V: TRBV18; CDR3: CASSREADTQYF
D: -; V: TRBV3-1/TRBV3-2; CDR3: CASSPDGRSPLHF
D: -; V: TRBV20-1; CDR3: CSASRGPETQYF
D: -; V: TRBV5-8; CDR3: CASSLFSGETQYF
D: -; V: TRBV6-4; CDR3: CASKLNPTADYNEQFF